The next 20 T cell receptor beta chains were all read from a single sample in a study of T cell changes during pregnancy in multiple sclerosis. TCRdb's copy holds only in-frame clones and misses some; the assay was immunoSEQ multiplex PCR. The data hold some 55,000 clones, with about 90% observed a single time. Source: peripheral blood, taken after pregnancy. All receptors derive from a female donor in good health, enrolled as a control in a pregnancy study.

This chain connects TRBV9 to TRBJ2-2; TRBD1 matches 12 bases. The junction had 3 bases not matched to a gene; V was cut back by 2 bases and J by 7 bases. The germline V gene has CDR1 SGDLS and CDR2 YYNGEE. The CDR3 consists of 15 residues. Here the CDR3 reads CASSVGTGGIGELFF. In DNA, the CDR3 is TGTGCCAGCAGCGTCGGGACAGGGGGCATCGGGGAGCTGTTTTTT.

The gene calls are TRBV5-1 and TRBJ1-1, with TRBD1 matching 7 bases. The ends lost 4 bases at V and 5 bases at J; junction bases unmatched: 20. This CDR3 comprises 18 residues. Germline V gene data show CDR1 as SGHRS and CDR2 as YFSETQ. Here the CDR3 DNA reads TGCGCCAGCAGCAATGCGAAGGGAGGAACAGGGGAAAGGACTGAAGCTTTCTTT. It specifies CASSNAKGGTGERTEAFF.

In this sample, this clone turned up a few times. The rearrangement links TRBV5-8 to TRBJ2-2, with no clear D. The V end lost 4 bases, the J end lost 6 bases, and 7 bases lay between the germline ends. CDR1 SGHTS and CDR2 YDEGEE come from the germline V gene. The CDR3 contains 12 residues. CDR3 nucleotide sequence: TGTGCCAGCAGCCCCCTTCCCGGGGAGCTGTTTTTT. Protein product: CASSPLPGELFF.

The chain employs TRBV10-3 and TRBJ1-5; no definite D call. The CDR3 contains 13 residues. Trimming shortened V by 3 bases and J by 1 base, and 4 bases separated the two germline ends. Germline V gives CDR1 ENHRY, CDR2 SYGVKD. In nucleotides, the CDR3 is TGTGCCATCAGTGACAGGAGCAATCAGCCCCAGCATTTT. This sequence encodes CAISDRSNQPQHF.

This clone was recorded only once. This chain connects TRBV2 to TRBJ2-1; TRBD1 is a possible D gene (5 bases). Trimming took 5 bases from V and 8 from J, leaving 16 bases between them. The CDR3 sequence is 14 residues long. Germline V gives CDR1 SNHLY, CDR2 FYNNEI. CDR3 sequence reads: CASSLGEYNDEQFF. The CDR3 DNA reads TGTGCCAGCAGTCTAGGGGAATACAATGATGAGCAGTTCTTC.

This clone was recorded once. The chain uses TRBV6-4 and TRBJ2-3, with TRBD2 identical over 9 bases. With V trimmed by 6 bases and J by 2 bases, 3 bases remained unmatched. This CDR3 spans 14 amino acids. Looked up from germline, CDR1 is MRHNA and CDR2 is SNTAGT. The CDR3 loop reads CASSASGATDTQYF. CDR3 bases: TGTGCCAGCAGCGCTAGCGGGGCCACAGATACGCAGTATTTT.

The chain couples TRBV5-4 to TRBJ2-7, with D unresolved. CDR1 and CDR2 from the germline V gene are SGHNT and YYREEE (reference sequence). The V end lost 3 bases, the J end lost 6 bases, and 13 bases lay between the germline ends. The CDR3 covers 13 residues. This chain's CDR3 is CASSYLGSLEQYF. Written as DNA, the CDR3 is TGTGCCAGCAGCTACCTGGGCTCCCTCGAGCAGTACTTC.

V is TRBV6-5 and J is TRBJ1-1, with 10 nucleotides matching TRBD1. Germline V gene data show CDR1 as MNHEY and CDR2 as SVGAGI. Losses at the gene ends were 0 bases for V and 5 bases for J; bases not matched to a gene: 6. CDR3 length equals 16 residues. CDR3 region: CASSYSRQGAGTEAFF. Here the CDR3 DNA reads TGTGCCAGCAGTTACTCCCGACAGGGGGCAGGTACTGAAGCTTTCTTT.

The genes are TRBV20-1 and TRBJ1-5; no reliable D call. Trimming took 0 bases from V and 11 from J, leaving 8 bases between them. The length of the CDR3 is 11 residues. From germline, CDR1 is DFQATT and CDR2 SNEGSKA (reference sequence). The CDR3 region has the DNA TGCAGTGCTAGAGATTCCGCGGCCCAGCATTTT. Its protein product is CSARDSAAQHF.

In its sample, this clone was seen once. V and J are TRBV5-1 and TRBJ1-3; TRBD1 aligns across 9 bases. CDR1 and CDR2 (germline): SGHRS, YFSETQ. The length of the CDR3 is 16 residues. Trimming cost V 0 bases and J 0 bases; bases outside gene matches: 1. The CDR3 loop is CASSLGTGASGNTIYF. The CDR3 nucleotides read TGCGCCAGCAGCTTGGGGACAGGGGCCTCTGGAAACACCATATATTTT.

This clone was found a few times. The chain uses TRBV6-5 and TRBJ1-5, with 8 positions matching TRBD1. The length of the CDR3 is 14 residues. Germline V gene sequence: CDR1 MNHEY, CDR2 SVGAGI. V gave up 7 bases and J gave up 6 bases; unmatched junction bases: 8. CDR3 sequence (DNA): TGTGCCAGCAAGCTAGACAGGGGCGGTCAGCCCCAGCATTTT. Protein: CASKLDRGGQPQHF.

The chain carries TRBV6-5 and TRBJ2-3; a possible D gene is TRBD2 (6 bases). Germline V lookup: CDR1 MNHEY, CDR2 SVGAGI. Trimming stripped 6 bases from V and 11 bases from J, with 21 bases between. This CDR3 comprises 14 residues. This chain's CDR3 is CASRPPSSGVKQYF. CDR3 sequence (DNA): TGTGCCAGCAGACCCCCCAGTTCGGGAGTCAAGCAGTATTTT.

V and J are TRBV2 and TRBJ1-3, with no clear D. This CDR3 has 14 residues. V was trimmed by 7 bases and J by 0 bases, leaving 10 bases between them. Germline V gene sequence: CDR1 SNHLY, CDR2 FYNNEI. CDR3 nucleotide sequence: TGTGCCAGCACACCGGTCCTCTCTGGAAACACCATATATTTT. Residues: CASTPVLSGNTIYF.

The chain couples TRBV4-1 to TRBJ1-3, with D perhaps matching TRBD1 (6 bases). This CDR3 region has 15 residues. Germline values: CDR1 MGHRA, CDR2 YSYEKL. V was trimmed by 1 base and J by 5 bases, leaving 12 bases between them. CDR3 DNA sequence: TGCGCCAGCAGCCAAGTCTTACAGGGTAGAAACACCATATATTTT. Amino acids: CASSQVLQGRNTIYF.

This rearrangement joins TRBV25-1 to TRBJ2-3; unclear D gene. The CDR3 is 17 residues long. Deletions cut 2 bases from V and 2 bases from J, with 17 bases between. Germline values: CDR1 MGHDK, CDR2 SYGVNS. The CDR3 here is CASSEPGKTPTTDTQYF. DNA of the CDR3: TGTGCCAGCAGTGAACCAGGAAAGACGCCTACCACAGATACGCAGTATTTT.

The chain links TRBV7-6 to TRBJ2-7; 8 bases match TRBD2. This CDR3 is 15 amino acids long. Germline lookup yields CDR1 SGHVS and CDR2 FNYEAQ. The V and J ends lost 0 bases and 2 bases, in that order; junction bases with no gene match: 3. The CDR3 here is CASSLASGRAYEQYF. The CDR3 nucleotides read TGTGCCAGCAGCTTAGCGAGCGGGAGAGCCTACGAGCAGTACTTC.

Here the CDR3 reads CASSPSQGSGANVLTF. DNA for the CDR3: TGTGCCAGCAGCCCCTCACAGGGCTCTGGGGCCAACGTCCTGACTTTC. This chain joins TRBV11-2 and TRBJ2-6; D is perhaps TRBD1 (6 bases). CDR3 length equals 16 residues. The V and J ends lost 5 bases and 0 bases respectively, with 11 bases between them. Germline V gene lookup returns CDR1 SGHAT and CDR2 FQNNGV.

The genes are TRBV7-6 and TRBJ2-2; 11 bases are a match to TRBD2. Germline lookup yields CDR1 SGHVS and CDR2 FNYEAQ. V shed 5 bases and J 6 bases; nucleotides not matched to a gene: 8. The CDR3 runs to 16 residues. CDR3 bases: TGTGCCAGCAGCCCCGAAGTAGCGGGAGGGCCCGGGGAGCTGTTTTTT. Its translation: CASSPEVAGGPGELFF.

In regard to this clone: In the same sample, other DNA sequences code for this CDR3. The chain is built from TRBV28 and TRBJ1-2; D remains ambiguous. Trimming took off 6 bases at V and 1 base at J, with 3 bases between the two ends. Germline V CDR1 and CDR2: MDHEN, SYDVKM. The CDR3 covers 11 residues. Here the CDR3 reads CASSVNYGYTF. The DNA of the CDR3 is TGTGCCAGCAGCGTTAACTATGGCTACACCTTC.

The chain uses TRBV4-1 and TRBJ1-2; no reliable D call. V lost 0 bases and J lost 0, with 14 bases in between. This CDR3 has 17 residues. The germline V gene encodes CDR1 MGHRA and CDR2 YSYEKL. The CDR3 DNA reads as TGCGCCAGCAGCCAAGATGATGAGGGTCCGGCTAACTATGGCTACACCTTC. Its protein product is CASSQDDEGPANYGYTF.